This note documents a single T cell receptor beta chain sequence. The data are from a study of blood T cell repertoires in COVID-19. On the study more broadly: Samples came from the United States, Italy and Spain, spanning acute and convalescent COVID-19. T cells, B-cell-depleted T cells, or PBMCs provided the cDNA or gDNA that served as material.

As originally analysed: Reference gene primer amplification in the assay estimated nucleated cell counts. Only in-frame clones appear in the TCRdb table, and some are missing; sequencing was by immunoSEQ multiplex PCR. V, J and clone size were drawn from that table, and D and trimming were deduced from the DNA. This sample has some 240,000 clones, with 65% to 90% found just once. This clonotype originated in a man aged 45-60 years with active or convalescent COVID-19. Sequenced sample: peripheral blood.

The CDR3: CASSFRGNQPQHF. The CDR3 bases are TGTGCCAGTAGCTTCCGAGGGAATCAGCCCCAGCATTTT. The V gene is TRBV19, the J gene TRBJ1-5; D remains unclear. Deletions cut 6 bases from V and 4 bases from J, with 10 bases between. CDR3 size: 13 residues. Germline V lookup: CDR1 LNHDA, CDR2 SQIVND (reference sequence).